This passage covers 5 T cell receptor beta chains from one sample sequenced in a study of blood T cell repertoires in COVID-19. Profiling relied on immunoSEQ multiplex PCR, and the TCRdb table lists in-frame clones only, not all of them. Counted here are 150,000 to 200,000 clones, roughly nine tenths occurring once; the ten biggest clones make up 20% to 25%. The specimen sequenced was peripheral blood. The receptors originated from a man in his 60s with active or convalescent COVID-19.

The J gene is TRBJ2-7, the V gene TRBV5-4; TRBD2 is a possible D gene (5 bases). CDR3 length equals 14 residues. V lost 4 bases and J 2 bases, leaving 13 bases between the germline ends. Per germline, CDR1 SGHNT and CDR2 YYREEE (reference sequence). CDR3: CASSGRGLTYEQYF. For the CDR3, the DNA is TGTGCCAGCAGCGGACGAGGGCTGACCTACGAGCAGTACTTC.

The chain joins TRBV25-1 to TRBJ2-7; 7 bases fit TRBD2. The CDR3 runs 13 residues. With 2 bases clipped from V and 6 bases from J, the junction kept 4 bases outside the gene matches. The germline V gene has CDR1 MGHDK and CDR2 SYGVNS. CDR3 amino acids: CASSERGGPEQYF. As DNA, the CDR3 is TGTGCCAGCAGTGAACGCGGGGGACCCGAGCAGTACTTC.

The J gene is TRBJ2-2, the V gene TRBV7-2; no clear D gene. The CDR3 consists of 14 residues. The germline V and J ends were trimmed by 1 base and 4 bases, with 7 bases remaining between them. From germline, CDR1 is SGHTA and CDR2 FQGNSA. The CDR3 region has the DNA TGTGCCAGCAGCTTAGAGTCCGGCACCGGGGAGCTGTTTTTT. Residues: CASSLESGTGELFF.

The rearrangement joins TRBV28 to TRBJ1-2, with 8 bases matching TRBD1. CDR3 length: 14 amino acids. The germline V gene has CDR1 MDHEN and CDR2 SYDVKM. J gave up 7 bases and V 5 bases, and 9 bases lay outside the gene matches. The CDR3 protein is CASSLQGARAGYTF. CDR3 sequence (DNA): TGTGCCAGCAGTCTCCAGGGGGCTCGAGCTGGCTACACCTTC.

This clone has only a few counts. The CDR3, as DNA: TGCGCCAGCAGCTTGGAGGGGACAGGGTTCAATGAGCAGTTCTTC. Its protein is CASSLEGTGFNEQFF. V and J are TRBV5-1 and TRBJ2-1; 9 bases align to TRBD1. The CDR3 has 15 amino acids. CDR1 and CDR2 (germline): SGHRS, YFSETQ. V dropped 0 bases and J dropped 6; count of bases not matched to a gene: 4. Combining the CDR3 with reference TRBV5-1 and TRBJ2-1 gives the whole variable domain KAGVTQTPRYLIKTRGQQVTLSCSPISGHRSVSWYQQTPGQGLQFLFEYFSETQRNKGNFPGRFSGRQFSNSRSEMNVSTLELGDSALYLCASSLEGTGFNEQFFGPGTRLTVL.